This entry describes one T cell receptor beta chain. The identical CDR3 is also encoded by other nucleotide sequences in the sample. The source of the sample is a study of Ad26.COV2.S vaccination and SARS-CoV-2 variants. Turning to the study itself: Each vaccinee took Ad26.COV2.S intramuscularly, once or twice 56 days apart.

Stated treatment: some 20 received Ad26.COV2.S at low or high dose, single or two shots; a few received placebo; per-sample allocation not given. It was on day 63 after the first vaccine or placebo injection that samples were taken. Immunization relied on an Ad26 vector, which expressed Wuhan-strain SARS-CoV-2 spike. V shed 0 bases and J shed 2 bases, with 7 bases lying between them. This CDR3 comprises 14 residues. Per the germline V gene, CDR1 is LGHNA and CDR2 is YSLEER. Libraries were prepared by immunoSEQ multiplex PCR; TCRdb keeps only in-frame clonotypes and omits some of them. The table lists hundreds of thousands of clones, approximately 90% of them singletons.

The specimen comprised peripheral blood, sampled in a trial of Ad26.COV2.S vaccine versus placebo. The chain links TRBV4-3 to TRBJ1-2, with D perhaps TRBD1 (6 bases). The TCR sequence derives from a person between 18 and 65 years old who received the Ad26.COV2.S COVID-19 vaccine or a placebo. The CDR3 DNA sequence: TGCGCCAGCAGCCAAGATACAGGGAACTATGGCTACACCTTC. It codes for CASSQDTGNYGYTF.